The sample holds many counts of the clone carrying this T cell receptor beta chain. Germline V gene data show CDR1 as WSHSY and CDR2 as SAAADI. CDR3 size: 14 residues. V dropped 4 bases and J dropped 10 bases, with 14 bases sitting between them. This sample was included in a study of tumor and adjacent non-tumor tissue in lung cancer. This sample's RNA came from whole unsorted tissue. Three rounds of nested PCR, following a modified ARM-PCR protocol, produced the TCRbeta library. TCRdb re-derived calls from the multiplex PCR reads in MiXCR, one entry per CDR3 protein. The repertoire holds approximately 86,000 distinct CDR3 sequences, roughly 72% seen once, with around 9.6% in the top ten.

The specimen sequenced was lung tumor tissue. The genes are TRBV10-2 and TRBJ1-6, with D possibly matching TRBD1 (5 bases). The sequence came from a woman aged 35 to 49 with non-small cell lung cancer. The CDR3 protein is CASSGGPGKSPLHF. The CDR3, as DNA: TGCGCCAGCAGTGGGGGCCCGGGGAAATCACCCCTCCACTTT.